Presented here are 25 T cell receptor beta chains from one specimen sequenced in a study of OX40 agonist ivuxolimab in advanced cancers. Data came from immunoSEQ multiplex PCR; TCRdb stores just in-frame clones and leaves some out. The repertoire includes 70,000 to 100,000 clones, around 90% of them detected once, and 7.4% sits in the top ten. Specimen: CD4+ or CD8+ T cells sorted from blood, collected in a trial of the OX40 agonist ivuxolimab. The receptors stem from an adult with an advanced solid tumor such as melanoma, head and neck, liver or kidney cancer.

The chain employs TRBV11-3 and TRBJ2-7; either TRBD1 or TRBD2 may supply D (5 bases each). The CDR3 spans 15 residues. Germline V gene sequence: CDR1 SGHNT, CDR2 YENEEA. V was shortened by 4 bases and J by 0 bases, with 13 bases between the two germline ends. The CDR3 DNA is TGTGCCAGCAGCTCCCTTGGGACGGTCTCCTACGAGCAGTACTTC. Its translation is CASSSLGTVSYEQYF.

The chain recombines TRBV28 with TRBJ1-2; 9 positions match TRBD1. CDR1 and CDR2 (germline): MDHEN, SYDVKM. Trimming cost V 5 bases and J 8 bases; bases outside gene matches: 6. CDR3 length equals 13 residues. In DNA, the CDR3 is TGTGCCAGCAGTCTCGGGACAGGGCAGGGCTACACCTTC. It is translated as CASSLGTGQGYTF.

The rearrangement joins TRBV27 to TRBJ2-1; no reliable D call. Per germline, CDR1 MNHEY and CDR2 SMNVEV (reference sequence). V was shortened by 8 bases and J by 1 base, with 6 bases between the two germline ends. The length of the CDR3 is 12 residues. This CDR3 reads CASQKSYNEQFF. The CDR3 DNA follows: TGTGCCAGCCAGAAGTCCTACAATGAGCAGTTCTTC.

J is TRBJ2-7 and V is TRBV7-9; 8 bases are a match to TRBD1. CDR3 size: 15 residues. The germline gives CDR1 SEHNR, CDR2 FQNEAQ (reference sequence). Trimming took 5 bases from V and 2 from J; bases not matched to a gene: 8. CDR3 loop: CASSPPDRGTYEQYF. The CDR3 DNA is TGTGCCAGCAGCCCTCCCGACAGGGGAACCTACGAGCAGTACTTC.

V and J are TRBV6-5 and TRBJ1-4; possibly TRBD1 for D (5 bases). V was trimmed by 6 bases and J by 5 bases, leaving 13 bases between them. Per the germline V gene, CDR1 is MNHEY and CDR2 is SVGAGI. The CDR3 runs 14 residues. The CDR3 DNA follows: TGTGCCAGCAGCCCCGGGACGGAAAATGAAAAACTGTTTTTT. Translating it yields CASSPGTENEKLFF.

Written as DNA, the CDR3 is TGTGCCAGCAGTTCCAGCTCCTACAATGAGCAGTTCTTC. Translated: CASSSSSYNEQFF. The gene calls are TRBV6-4 and TRBJ2-1, with no clear D. V dropped 5 bases and J dropped 0 bases, with 5 bases sitting between them. CDR1 is MRHNA, CDR2 SNTAGT, per germline. The CDR3 has 13 amino acids.

The chain couples TRBV19 to TRBJ2-1, with D uncertain. The CDR3 loop spans 16 amino acids. V was pared by 0 bases and J by 2 bases, with 11 bases between. CDR1 LNHDA and CDR2 SQIVND come from the germline V gene (reference sequence). The CDR3 DNA sequence: TGTGCCAGTAGTATAGATTCTGGAACCACCTACAATGAGCAGTTCTTC. Its translation: CASSIDSGTTYNEQFF. The complete variable domain, with remaining parts taken from reference TRBV19 and TRBJ2-1, reads DGGITQSPKYLFRKEGQNVTLSCEQNLNHDAMYWYRQDPGQGLRLIYYSQIVNDFQKGDIAEGYSVSREKKESFPLTVTSAQKNPTAFYLCASSIDSGTTYNEQFFGPGTRLTVL.

The chain recombines TRBV5-1 with TRBJ2-3; 8 nucleotides line up with TRBD2. CDR3 length equals 12 residues. The V segment lost 6 bases and the J segment 6 bases; nucleotides outside the gene matches: 3. Germline V gene data show CDR1 as SGHRS and CDR2 as YFSETQ. As DNA, the CDR3 is TGCGCCAGCACCCCGGGGGGGGATACGCAGTATTTT. Amino acids: CASTPGGDTQYF.

The chain links TRBV19 to TRBJ1-2; 8 bases align to TRBD1. V was clipped by 10 bases and J by 6 bases; unmatched bases: 16. The CDR3 is 15 residues long. The germline V gene encodes CDR1 LNHDA and CDR2 SQIVND (reference sequence). CDR3 sequence (DNA): TGTGCCACTAAGTGGGGGACAGGCTTTACCGATGGCTACACCTTC. Translated: CATKWGTGFTDGYTF.

The chain employs TRBV28 and TRBJ2-7, with a tentative D call TRBD1 (5 bases). The CDR3 loop spans 15 amino acids. Germline CDR1 and CDR2: MDHEN and SYDVKM. The V end was cut by 3 bases, the J end by 1 base, with 13 bases between. The CDR3 here is CASSFGQGRSYEQYF. The CDR3 DNA is TGTGCCAGCAGTTTCGGTCAGGGCCGATCCTACGAGCAGTACTTC.

The rearrangement joins TRBV9 to TRBJ2-7, with D perhaps being TRBD1 or TRBD2 (5 bases each). Germline CDR1 and CDR2: SGDLS and YYNGEE. The CDR3 extends over 15 amino acids. Trimming removed 0 bases at V and 3 bases at J, with 13 bases between. CDR3 sequence: CASSVVGDPIYEQYF. The CDR3, as DNA: TGTGCCAGCAGCGTAGTGGGGGATCCAATCTACGAGCAGTACTTC.

This clone was picked up one time. At one end, the junction sequence differs from germline, possibly due to a read error. This chain links TRBV7-7 with TRBJ2-1; 10 bases are shared with TRBD2. This CDR3 is built from 16 residues. Germline V gives CDR1 SSHAT, CDR2 FNYEAQ (reference sequence). The CDR3 region is CASSSELAGASNEQFF. The DNA for the CDR3 is TGTGCTAGCAGCTCAGAGCTAGCGGGAGCCAGCAATGAGCAGTTCTTC.

This clone showed up just once. This chain uses TRBV13 with TRBJ2-4; the D call may be TRBD1 or TRBD2 (5 bases each). This CDR3 region has 15 residues. The germline V gene encodes CDR1 PRHDT and CDR2 FYEKMQ (reference sequence). The V end lost 2 bases, the J end lost 8 bases, and 16 bases lay between the germline ends. The CDR3 DNA reads as TGTGCCAGCAGCTTAAAGAGCACTCGGGGCGACATTCAGTACTTC. This encodes CASSLKSTRGDIQYF.

This clone was seen only once. The gene calls are TRBV7-8 and TRBJ1-5; no clear D gene. The CDR3 has 15 residues. V was shortened by 2 bases and J by 0 bases, with 8 bases between the two germline ends. Germline V gene sequence: CDR1 SGHVS, CDR2 FQNEAQ. The CDR3 is CASSLSSYSNQPQHF. The CDR3 DNA reads TGTGCCAGCAGCTTAAGCAGCTATAGCAATCAGCCCCAGCATTTT.

This chain joins TRBV5-1 and TRBJ2-7; D not resolved. The V gene lost 0 bases and the J gene lost 2 bases, with 12 bases spanning the gap. The length of the CDR3 is 15 residues. Germline CDR1 and CDR2: SGHRS and YFSETQ. The CDR3 here is CASSLVWSAPYEQYF. The CDR3, as DNA: TGCGCCAGCAGCTTGGTATGGTCAGCACCCTACGAGCAGTACTTC. Looking up the rest from reference TRBV5-1 and TRBJ2-7 gives the full variable domain: KAGVTQTPRYLIKTRGQQVTLSCSPISGHRSVSWYQQTPGQGLQFLFEYFSETQRNKGNFPGRFSGRQFSNSRSEMNVSTLELGDSALYLCASSLVWSAPYEQYFGPGTRLTVT.

The chain is built from TRBV7-9 and TRBJ2-2; D is perhaps TRBD1 or TRBD2 (5 bases each). Germline CDR1 reads SEHNR; CDR2 reads FQNEAQ (reference sequence). V lost 4 bases, J lost 4 bases, and 16 bases lay in between. This CDR3 has 16 residues. CDR3 amino acids: CASSSRQTGRTGELFF. CDR3 DNA: TGTGCCAGCAGCTCCCGACAGACGGGACGCACCGGGGAGCTGTTTTTT. Variable domain in full (rest from reference TRBV7-9 and TRBJ2-2): DTGVSQNPRHKITKRGQNVTFRCDPISEHNRLYWYRQTLGQGPEFLTYFQNEAQLEKSRLLSDRFSAERPKGSFSTLEIQRTEQGDSAMYLCASSSRQTGRTGELFFGEGSRLTVL.

Comment on this clone: Germline and junction disagree at one end, which may indicate a read error. This sample also contains other DNA sequences that code for the same CDR3. The chain combines TRBV5-1 with TRBJ2-4, with 7 positions matching TRBD1. Germline V gene sequence: CDR1 SGHRS, CDR2 YFSETQ. The CDR3 has 16 residues. The DNA of the CDR3 is TGCGCTAGCAGCCCGACAGGGAAAGGGGCCAAAAACATTCAGTACTTC. It is translated as CASSPTGKGAKNIQYF.

This clone was seen a few times. The gene calls are TRBV6-5 and TRBJ1-1; D possibly corresponds to TRBD1 (5 bases). Looked up from germline, CDR1 is MNHEY and CDR2 is SVGAGI. The V end lost 2 bases, the J end lost 2 bases, and 9 bases lay between the germline ends. There are 14 residues in the CDR3. The chain's CDR3 is CASSYRGRNTEAFF. The CDR3 region has the DNA TGTGCCAGCAGTTACAGGGGCAGAAACACTGAAGCTTTCTTT.

This clone was observed a single time. This chain uses TRBV7-8 with TRBJ1-1, with 8 bases lining up with TRBD1. This CDR3 spans 16 amino acids. The junction had 8 bases not matched to a gene; V was cut back by 0 bases and J by 5 bases. CDR1 is SGHVS, CDR2 FQNEAQ, per germline. CDR3 sequence reads: CASSLAGQGARTEAFF. CDR3 coding DNA: TGTGCCAGCAGCTTAGCAGGGCAGGGGGCGCGTACTGAAGCTTTCTTT.

The chain combines TRBV11-3 with TRBJ2-7; no firm D call. The CDR3 covers 15 residues. Germline values: CDR1 SGHNT, CDR2 YENEEA. V lost 3 bases and J 2 bases, leaving 14 bases between the germline ends. CDR3 protein: CASSLGLARAYEQYF. As DNA, the CDR3 is TGTGCCAGCAGCTTGGGGTTAGCCCGTGCCTACGAGCAGTACTTC.

The chain is built from TRBV6-1 and TRBJ2-7; D uncertain. This CDR3 has 11 residues. V was clipped by 7 bases and J by 2 bases, with 6 bases between them. Germline assignment: CDR1 MNHNS and CDR2 SASEGT. CDR3 sequence: CASTGAYEQYF. The CDR3 bases are TGTGCCAGCACGGGCGCCTACGAGCAGTACTTC.

The chain joins TRBV28 to TRBJ2-7, with 7 nucleotides matching TRBD1. The CDR3 sequence is 13 residues long. V lost 8 bases, J lost 0 bases, and 4 bases stayed unmatched. The germline CDR1 and CDR2 sequences are MDHEN and SYDVKM. This chain's CDR3 is CASQDRPSYEQYF. The DNA for the CDR3 is TGTGCCAGCCAGGACAGGCCCTCCTACGAGCAGTACTTC.

For the CDR3, the DNA is TGTGCCACGACTAGCGGGCACCAAGAGACCCAGTACTTC. Amino acid sequence: CATTSGHQETQYF. The rearrangement joins TRBV6-1 to TRBJ2-5; 10 nucleotides line up with TRBD2. CDR3 size: 13 residues. The V segment lost 10 bases and the J segment 0 bases; nucleotides outside the gene matches: 2. Per germline, CDR1 MNHNS and CDR2 SASEGT.

The chain recombines TRBV5-1 with TRBJ2-3; 13 bases are a match to TRBD2. Germline CDR1 SGHRS, CDR2 YFSETQ. The J segment lost 2 bases and the V segment lost 4 bases, leaving 4 bases of the junction unmatched. The CDR3 spans 16 residues. CDR3: CASSPGLAGATDTQYF. The CDR3 DNA follows: TGCGCCAGCAGCCCCGGACTAGCGGGAGCCACAGATACGCAGTATTTT.

The rearrangement links TRBV9 to TRBJ1-2; 11 nucleotides align to TRBD1. J was trimmed by 3 bases and V by 2 bases; bases with no gene match: 3. This CDR3 has 15 residues. Germline loops: CDR1 SGDLS, CDR2 YYNGEE. The CDR3 region has the DNA TGTGCCAGCAGCGTCTGGACAGGGGGCGACTATGGCTACACCTTC. Protein: CASSVWTGGDYGYTF. Full variable domain (remainder filled in from reference TRBV9 and TRBJ1-2): DSGVTQTPKHLITATGQRVTLRCSPRSGDLSVYWYQQSLDQGLQFLIQYYNGEERAKGNILERFSAQQFPDLHSELNLSSLELGDSALYFCASSVWTGGDYGYTFGSGTRLTVV.